The clone carrying this TCR beta chain was seen at least ten times. Trimming cost V 5 bases and J 3 bases; bases outside gene matches: 2. This CDR3 comprises 15 residues. Germline-derived CDR1 and CDR2 are MNHEY and SMNVEV (reference sequence). The data were obtained in a study of T cells in Graves' hyperthyroidism and ophthalmopathy. Overall study context: Prior to any treatment, at the point of initial diagnosis, peripheral blood was collected.

RNA transcripts were the template for amplifying TCR beta CDR3 regions. In the first-round RT-PCR of the TCR CDR3, the HTBI primer set was used. Each CDR3 protein is one row after TCRdb ran MiXCR on the multiplex PCR reads. The sample yields more than 500,000 distinct CDR3 sequences, about 15% seen once. The study included ophthalmopathy patients with Clinical Activity Score at least 3, NOSPECS grade at least 4 and duration under 3 months. In making diagnoses, clinical symptoms, serum thyroxine and TRAb, thyroid ultrasound and orbital computed tomography were all used. The V call is TRBV27, the J call TRBJ2-4; the match to TRBD2 covers 12 bases. The source is a woman aged 40 to 50 with Graves' ophthalmopathy. Sequenced: blood. The CDR3 loop is CASSPTSGGKNIQYF. The CDR3 coding sequence is TGTGCCAGCAGTCCGACTAGCGGGGGCAAAAACATTCAGTACTTC.